This T cell receptor (beta chain) originates from a study of blood T cell repertoires in COVID-19. For the study at large: From the United States, Italy and Spain came samples of acute and convalescent COVID-19. Sample material is recorded as cDNA or gDNA derived from T cells, B-cell-depleted T cells, or PBMCs.

Trimming cost V 2 bases and J 5 bases, with 4 bases left between them. The V gene's germline CDR1 is SGHTA and CDR2 FQGNSA. This CDR3 has 11 amino acids. This table comes from immunoSEQ multiplex PCR, and its TCRdb copy is limited to in-frame clones, with some not included. Among about 110,000 clones, 84% were seen once, and the ten largest hold about 4%. The V call is TRBV7-2, the J call TRBJ2-7; D is uncertain. The sequence derives from a human donor in a cohort sampled during active COVID-19. Sequenced sample: peripheral blood. The CDR3 spells CASSLLHEQYF. DNA for the CDR3: TGTGCCAGCAGCTTACTCCACGAGCAGTACTTC.